The 13 T cell receptor beta chains presented below share a single source sample, sequenced in a study of T-cell memory formation after mild COVID-19. Each CDR3 protein is one row after TCRdb ran MiXCR on the 5' RACE reads. This table has around 120,000 distinct CDR3 sequences, 15% to 20% appearing once. Specimen: PBMCs or a T cell subset sorted from them (not recorded which). The receptor set was obtained from an adult woman who had mild COVID-19 (a few samples of this study predate the infection). Cell type and time point are not known.

The V and J genes are TRBV10-3 and TRBJ2-1, with TRBD1 as a possible D gene (6 bases). The CDR3 is made up of 12 amino acids. V was cut by 4 bases and J by 5 bases, with 6 bases left in between. CDR1 and CDR2 from the germline V gene are ENHRY and SYGVKD. In nucleotides, the CDR3 is TGTGCCATCAGTGGGACAGACAATGAGCAGTTCTTC. As protein: CAISGTDNEQFF.

This clonotype was seen a few times. The rearrangement joins TRBV5-1 to TRBJ1-1; 7 bases are shared with TRBD1. CDR3 length: 13 residues. The germline gives CDR1 SGHRS, CDR2 YFSETQ. The junction had 6 bases not matched to a gene; V was cut back by 3 bases and J by 7 bases. The chain's CDR3 is CASSSDRAFEAFF. In DNA form, the CDR3 reads TGCGCCAGCAGCTCTGACAGGGCTTTTGAAGCTTTCTTT.

The CDR3 spells CASSFQGGGYTF. Written as DNA, the CDR3 is TGTGCCAGCAGCTTCCAGGGGGGTGGCTACACCTTC. The chain couples TRBV7-9 to TRBJ1-2; the match to TRBD1 covers 7 bases. The CDR3 length is 12 residues. The trim removed 3 bases at V and 7 bases at J, leaving 2 bases unmatched. Germline lookup yields CDR1 SEHNR and CDR2 FQNEAQ (reference sequence).

The V and J genes are TRBV7-6 and TRBJ2-1; 8 nucleotides align to TRBD2. The CDR3 has 15 amino acids. Germline V gives CDR1 SGHVS, CDR2 FNYEAQ. V was clipped by 5 bases and J by 9 bases; unmatched bases: 12. The CDR3 reads CASSPGTSFFSEQFF. CDR3 coding DNA: TGTGCCAGCAGCCCCGGGACTAGTTTCTTCAGTGAGCAGTTCTTC. Drawing the rest from reference TRBV7-6 and TRBJ2-1, the complete variable domain is GAGVSQSPRYKVTKRGQDVALRCDPISGHVSLYWYRQALGQGPEFLTYFNYEAQQDKSGLPNDRFSAERPEGSISTLTIQRTEQRDSAMYRCASSPGTSFFSEQFFGPGTRLTVL.

A few counts support this clonotype. The genes are TRBV30 and TRBJ2-3, with 8 bases aligning to TRBD1. There are 13 residues in the CDR3. Trimming removed 6 bases from V and 2 bases from J; junction bases left unmatched: 4. The V gene's germline CDR1 is GTSNPN and CDR2 SVGIG (reference sequence). The CDR3 coding sequence is TGTGCCTGTGACCAGGGGGCCACAGATACGCAGTATTTT. Amino acids: CACDQGATDTQYF.

V and J are TRBV5-1 and TRBJ1-2; D is possibly TRBD1 (5 bases). V lost 4 bases, J lost 1 base, and 8 bases lay in between. Germline CDR1 is SGHRS and CDR2 is YFSETQ. This CDR3 has 13 amino acids. The CDR3 DNA reads TGCGCCAGCAGCCCACAGGTTAACTATGGCTACACCTTC. This sequence encodes CASSPQVNYGYTF.

The J gene is TRBJ2-2, the V gene TRBV29-1; D is perhaps TRBD2 (5 bases). Trimming removed 6 bases at V and 2 bases at J, with 7 bases between. Germline CDR1 is SQVTM and CDR2 is ANQGSEA. The length of the CDR3 is 12 residues. The DNA of the CDR3 is TGCAGCGTGCGGGTTAACACCGGGGAGCTGTTTTTT. This sequence encodes CSVRVNTGELFF.

The rearrangement joins TRBV4-3 to TRBJ2-3; the D is unclear. The length of the CDR3 is 16 residues. V was pared by 4 bases and J by 0 bases, with 14 bases between. In germline, CDR1 is LGHNA, CDR2 YSLEER. CDR3 amino acids: CASSLIVGISTDTQYF. CDR3 in DNA: TGCGCCAGCAGCCTTATAGTGGGGATTAGCACAGATACGCAGTATTTT.

The CDR3 nucleotides read TGTGCCAGCAGCCTTTACACGGGCCCCGGAGGTTCAGATACGCAGTATTTT. Residues: CASSLYTGPGGSDTQYF. This chain connects TRBV5-5 to TRBJ2-3; tentatively, D is TRBD2 (5 bases). V lost 4 bases and J lost 4, with 22 bases in between. The CDR3 is 17 residues long. Germline CDR1 reads SGHKS; CDR2 reads YYEKEE (reference sequence).

The rearrangement links TRBV2 to TRBJ2-1; D is undetermined. Germline V gene lookup returns CDR1 SNHLY and CDR2 FYNNEI. The CDR3 contains 16 residues. Trimming shortened V by 0 bases and J by 10 bases, and 19 bases separated the two germline ends. The CDR3: CASSEALRHGIGEQFF. CDR3 in DNA: TGTGCCAGCAGTGAAGCGCTTCGACACGGAATCGGCGAGCAGTTCTTC.

This clonotype turned up a few times. The chain uses TRBV7-6 and TRBJ2-3; D is uncertain. Germline CDR1 and CDR2: SGHVS and FNYEAQ. V lost 0 bases and J 0 bases, leaving 7 bases between the germline ends. This CDR3 comprises 15 residues. DNA of the CDR3: TGTGCCAGCAGCTTAGCGTCGGGTAGCACAGATACGCAGTATTTT. Translating it yields CASSLASGSTDTQYF.

This clonotype was seen more than once but under ten times. The V gene is TRBV13, the J gene TRBJ2-5; D possibly matches TRBD1 or TRBD2 (5 bases each). There are 13 residues in the CDR3. With 7 bases removed from V and 2 bases from J, the gap between germline ends came to 11 bases. Germline lookup yields CDR1 PRHDT and CDR2 FYEKMQ (reference sequence). The CDR3 DNA is TGTGCCAGCACTTGGGGACCACAAGAGACCCAGTACTTC. This codes for CASTWGPQETQYF.

Only a few counts were recorded for this clonotype. The chain uses TRBV5-8 and TRBJ2-7, with D possibly matching TRBD2 (5 bases). Per the germline V gene, CDR1 is SGHTS and CDR2 is YDEGEE. V was trimmed by 3 bases and J by 4 bases, leaving 14 bases between them. This CDR3 contains 14 residues. CDR3 sequence reads: CASSSDKGAYEQYF. The CDR3 DNA sequence: TGTGCCAGCAGCTCAGACAAGGGAGCGTACGAGCAGTACTTC.